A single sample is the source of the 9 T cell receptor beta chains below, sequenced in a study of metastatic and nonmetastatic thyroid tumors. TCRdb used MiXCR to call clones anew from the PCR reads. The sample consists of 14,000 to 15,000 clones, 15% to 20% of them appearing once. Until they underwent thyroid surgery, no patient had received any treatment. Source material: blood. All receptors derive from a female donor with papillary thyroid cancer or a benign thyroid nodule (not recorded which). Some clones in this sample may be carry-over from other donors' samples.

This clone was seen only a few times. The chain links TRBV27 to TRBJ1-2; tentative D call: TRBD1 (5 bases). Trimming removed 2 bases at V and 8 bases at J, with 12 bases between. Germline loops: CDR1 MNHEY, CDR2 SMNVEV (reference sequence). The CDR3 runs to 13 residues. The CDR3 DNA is TGTGCCAGCAGTTTAGGGCAGGGAAAAGGCTACACCTTC. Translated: CASSLGQGKGYTF.

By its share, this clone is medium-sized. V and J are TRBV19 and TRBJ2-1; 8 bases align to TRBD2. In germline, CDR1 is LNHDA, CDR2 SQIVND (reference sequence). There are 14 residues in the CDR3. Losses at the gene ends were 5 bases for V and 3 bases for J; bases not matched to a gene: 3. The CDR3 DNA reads TGTGCCAGTAGTCTAGCGGGCCACTACAATGAGCAGTTCTTC. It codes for CASSLAGHYNEQFF. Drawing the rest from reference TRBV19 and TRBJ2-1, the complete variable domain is DGGITQSPKYLFRKEGQNVTLSCEQNLNHDAMYWYRQDPGQGLRLIYYSQIVNDFQKGDIAEGYSVSREKKESFPLTVTSAQKNPTAFYLCASSLAGHYNEQFFGPGTRLTVL.

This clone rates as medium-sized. The CDR3 here is CATRGLNTGELFF. The CDR3 DNA reads TGTGCCACCAGGGGACTAAACACCGGGGAGCTGTTTTTT. The V call is TRBV24-1, the J call TRBJ2-2; 7 bases line up with TRBD2. After removal of 7 bases from V and 2 bases from J, the junction contained 0 bases not matched to a gene. The germline V gene has CDR1 KGHDR and CDR2 SFDVKD. This CDR3 is 13 amino acids long.

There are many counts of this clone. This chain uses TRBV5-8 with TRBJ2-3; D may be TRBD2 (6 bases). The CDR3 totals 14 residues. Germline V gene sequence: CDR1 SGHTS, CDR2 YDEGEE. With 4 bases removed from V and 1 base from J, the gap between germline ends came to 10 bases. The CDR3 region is CASSILAGTDTQYF. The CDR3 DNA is TGTGCCAGCAGCATACTAGCAGGCACAGATACGCAGTATTTT.

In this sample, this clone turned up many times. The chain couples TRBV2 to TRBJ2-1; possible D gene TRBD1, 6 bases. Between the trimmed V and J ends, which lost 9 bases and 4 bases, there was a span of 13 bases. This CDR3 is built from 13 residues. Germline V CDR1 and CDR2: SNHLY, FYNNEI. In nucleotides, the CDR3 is TGTGCCAGAGGGGGACCAGGATACAATGAGCAGTTCTTC. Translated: CARGGPGYNEQFF.

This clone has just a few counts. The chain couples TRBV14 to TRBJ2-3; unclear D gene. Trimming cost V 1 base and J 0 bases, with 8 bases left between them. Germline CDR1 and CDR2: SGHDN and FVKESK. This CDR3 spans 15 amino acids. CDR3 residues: CASSQGWASTDTQYF. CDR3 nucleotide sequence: TGTGCCAGCAGCCAAGGGTGGGCTAGCACAGATACGCAGTATTTT. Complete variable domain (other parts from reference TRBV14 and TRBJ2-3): EAGVTQFPSHSVIEKGQTVTLRCDPISGHDNLYWYRRVMGKEIKFLLHFVKESKQDESGMPNNRFLAERTGGTYSTLKVQPAELEDSGVYFCASSQGWASTDTQYFGPGTRLTVL.

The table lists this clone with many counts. CDR3 sequence (DNA): TGCAGCGTGGTCAGACAAGGTGACTCCTACGAGCAGTACTTC. Residues: CSVVRQGDSYEQYF. J is TRBJ2-7 and V is TRBV29-1; D call uncertain. V was trimmed by 6 bases and J by 0 bases, leaving 15 bases between them. CDR3 length: 14 residues. Germline CDR1 and CDR2: SQVTM and ANQGSEA.

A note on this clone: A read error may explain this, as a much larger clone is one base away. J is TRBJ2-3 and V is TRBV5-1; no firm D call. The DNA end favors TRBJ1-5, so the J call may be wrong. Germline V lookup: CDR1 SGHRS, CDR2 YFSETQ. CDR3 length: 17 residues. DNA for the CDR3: TGCGCCAGCAGCTTGATCTTTGGCGGTGTGGACGCAGATACGCAGCATTTT. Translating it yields CASSLIFGGVDADTQHF.

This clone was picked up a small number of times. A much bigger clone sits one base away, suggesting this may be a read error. The chain's CDR3 is CASSLELAGVHDTQYF. The CDR3 DNA sequence: TGTGCCAGCAGCTTGGAGCTAGCGGGAGTTCACGATACGCAGTATTTT. V gene TRBV5-6 combines with J gene TRBJ2-3; TRBD2 agrees at 10 bases. CDR3 length equals 16 residues. Trimming took 0 bases from V and 6 from J; bases not matched to a gene: 7. Germline assignment: CDR1 SGHDT and CDR2 YYEEEE.